These T cell receptor beta chains were read from a single sample in a study of T cell responses to AZD1222 COVID-19 vaccine. Clones were sequenced by immunoSEQ multiplex PCR, and TCRdb holds only the in-frame ones, with some missing. The sample includes approximately 150,000 clones, over 80% seen only once; the top ten take less than 2.5%. Here the sequenced sample was peripheral blood, taken on day 0 of AZD1222 vaccination. The receptors come from an adult in good health. Both conserved end residues are part of each CDR3. The order of the fields is J gene, clone size, D gene, V gene, CDR3 DNA, CDR3 protein. The D gene is left open where the match is weak. Clone size appears in some rows only: once, few, many, or a class for an expanded clone.

J: TRBJ2-1; size: .; D: .; V: TRBV7-2; DNA: TGTGCCAGTAGAGGTGAACGAAATAACAATGAGCAGTTCTTC; CDR3: CASRGERNNNEQFF
J: TRBJ1-6; size: .; D: .; V: TRBV4-3; DNA: TGCGCCAGCAGCCAAGTGAGGAGCTCCTATAATTCACCCCTCCACTTT; CDR3: CASSQVRSSYNSPLHF
J: TRBJ2-1; size: once; D: .; V: TRBV11-3; DNA: TGTGCCAGCAATGGGGCGGCCACCTACAATGAGCAGTTCTTC; CDR3: CASNGAATYNEQFF
J: TRBJ1-1; size: .; D: .; V: TRBV19; DNA: TGTGCCAGTAGTATTAAAGAGAACACTGAAGCTTTCTTT; CDR3: CASSIKENTEAFF
J: TRBJ2-7; size: once; D: TRBD2; V: TRBV5-4; DNA: TGTGCCAGCAGCTCTCTAGCGGGTGGTGTGTTCGAGCAGTACTTC; CDR3: CASSSLAGGVFEQYF
J: TRBJ2-7; size: .; D: .; V: TRBV6-5; DNA: TGTGCCAGCGTTTCACAGTACGTGGACGAGCAGTACTTC; CDR3: CASVSQYVDEQYF
J: TRBJ2-5; size: .; D: TRBD1; V: TRBV5-8; DNA: TGTGCCAGCAGCTTGGACAGGGGCCAAGAGACCCAGTACTTC; CDR3: CASSLDRGQETQYF
J: TRBJ2-4; size: .; D: TRBD2; V: TRBV30; DNA: TGTGCCTGGATCCGACCCAGCGGGGGACCCAAAAACATTCAGTACTTC; CDR3: CAWIRPSGGPKNIQYF
J: TRBJ2-3; size: once; D: .; V: TRBV6-2/TRBV6-3; DNA: TGTGCCAGCAGTTACCTGGCCACAGATACGCAGTATTTT; CDR3: CASSYLATDTQYF
J: TRBJ1-1; size: .; D: .; V: TRBV13; DNA: TGTGCCAGCAGCCAGCCTCAGTTTGGAGACACTGAAGCTTTCTTT; CDR3: CASSQPQFGDTEAFF
J: TRBJ1-1; size: .; D: .; V: TRBV5-6; DNA: TGTGCCAGCAGCTTGTTACAGGACACTGAAGCTTTCTTT; CDR3: CASSLLQDTEAFF
J: TRBJ2-1; size: .; D: .; V: TRBV29-1; DNA: TGCAGCGTTGCGAGGCAGGGCTTAGGGGAGCAGTTCTTC; CDR3: CSVARQGLGEQFF
J: TRBJ1-2; size: .; D: .; V: TRBV15; DNA: TGTGCCACCAGCAGAGATTATGCAGCCCCATATGGCTACACCTTC; CDR3: CATSRDYAAPYGYTF
J: TRBJ2-3; size: .; D: .; V: TRBV10-1; DNA: TGCGCCAGCAGTGAGCAGGAGACGCAGTATTTT; CDR3: CASSEQETQYF
J: TRBJ1-1; size: .; D: .; V: TRBV18; DNA: TGTGCCAGCTCACCTACTCAACAGGGACCGAACACTGAAGCTTTCTTT; CDR3: CASSPTQQGPNTEAFF
J: TRBJ1-2; size: .; D: .; V: TRBV2; DNA: TGTGCCAGCAGTGGCGACAGCAACTATGGCTACACCTTC; CDR3: CASSGDSNYGYTF
J: TRBJ2-7; size: .; D: .; V: TRBV12-3/TRBV12-4; DNA: TGTGCCAGCAGTTTAGCGCTGGGGTCGGGGCAGTACTTC; CDR3: CASSLALGSGQYF
J: TRBJ2-5; size: .; D: .; V: TRBV29-1; DNA: TGCAGCGTTGTGGGGGTCCTCGAGACCCAGTACTTC; CDR3: CSVVGVLETQYF
J: TRBJ1-5; size: .; D: .; V: TRBV28; DNA: TGTGCCAGCAGTTTGGGAGGGGAGAACAATCAGCCCCAGCATTTT; CDR3: CASSLGGENNQPQHF
J: TRBJ1-1; size: .; D: TRBD1; V: TRBV12-3/TRBV12-4; DNA: TGTGCCTCCTGGACAGGGGGACTCACTGAAGCTTTCTTT; CDR3: CASWTGGLTEAFF
J: TRBJ2-5; size: .; D: TRBD1; V: TRBV28; DNA: TGTGCCAGCAGCTCTTGGCAGGGGGAAAAGACCCAGTACTTC; CDR3: CASSSWQGEKTQYF
J: TRBJ2-5; size: .; D: TRBD2; V: TRBV4-3; DNA: TGCGCCAGCAGCCAAGAACTAGCGGGGACAAGTGAGACCCAGTACTTC; CDR3: CASSQELAGTSETQYF
J: TRBJ1-2; size: .; D: TRBD1; V: TRBV2; DNA: TGTGCCAGCAGGGCAGCCGGGACAGGGGGCCTCTATGGCTACACCTTC; CDR3: CASRAAGTGGLYGYTF
J: TRBJ2-1; size: .; D: .; V: TRBV11-3; DNA: TGTGCCAGCAGCTTTGGGGGGCCCGCCTATGAGCAGTTCTTC; CDR3: CASSFGGPAYEQFF
J: TRBJ2-1; size: .; D: .; V: TRBV7-8; DNA: TGTGCCAGCAGGGTCCGGGACCCCGGCAGGAATGAGCAGTTCTTC; CDR3: CASRVRDPGRNEQFF
J: TRBJ1-1; size: .; D: .; V: TRBV6-6; DNA: TGTGCCAGCATCACCACCCCCGGGGGCGTTATGGAAGCTTTCTTT; CDR3: CASITTPGGVMEAFF
J: TRBJ1-1; size: .; D: .; V: TRBV5-6; DNA: TGTGCCAGCATTACACTCGGGACTGGGAACACTGAAGCTTTCTTT; CDR3: CASITLGTGNTEAFF
J: TRBJ2-7; size: .; D: .; V: TRBV4-1; DNA: TGCGCCAGCAGCCAAGAGACTAGTGGGGGATACTACGAGCAGTACTTC; CDR3: CASSQETSGGYYEQYF
J: TRBJ2-7; size: .; D: .; V: TRBV28; DNA: TGTGCCAGCAGCTACTCGACAGGAGGCTACGAGCAGTACTTC; CDR3: CASSYSTGGYEQYF
J: TRBJ2-6; size: .; D: .; V: TRBV3-1/TRBV3-2; DNA: TGTGCCAGCAGCCAAGAGAGGGTTACCGGGGCCAACGTCCTGACTTTC; CDR3: CASSQERVTGANVLTF
J: TRBJ2-7; size: .; D: .; V: TRBV5-4; DNA: TGTGCCAGCACCCTACAGGGCCCCTACGAGCAGTACTTC; CDR3: CASTLQGPYEQYF
J: TRBJ2-2; size: .; D: TRBD1; V: TRBV7-2; DNA: TGTGCCAGCAGCTTCCGGGACAGGGCCACCGGGGAGCTGTTTTTT; CDR3: CASSFRDRATGELFF
J: TRBJ1-5; size: .; D: .; V: TRBV19; DNA: TGTGCCAGTAGTATAGTGGGGGGGGCTCAGCCCCAGCATTTT; CDR3: CASSIVGGAQPQHF
J: TRBJ1-1; size: .; D: .; V: TRBV30; DNA: TGTGCCTGGAGTACGGACAGCAACACTGAAGCTTTCTTT; CDR3: CAWSTDSNTEAFF
J: TRBJ1-5; size: .; D: .; V: TRBV5-5; DNA: TGTGCCAGCAGCTTGGTCATGGATCTCAATCAGCCCCAGCATTTT; CDR3: CASSLVMDLNQPQHF
J: TRBJ1-5; size: once; D: TRBD1; V: TRBV5-3; DNA: TGTGCCAGAAGCGTAGGGGGGCCGACAGGGCAGCCCCAGCATTTT; CDR3: CARSVGGPTGQPQHF
J: TRBJ2-5; size: .; D: .; V: TRBV4-3; DNA: TGCGCCAGCAGCCAAGACAGCCCTCCCCAAGAGACCCAGTACTTC; CDR3: CASSQDSPPQETQYF
J: TRBJ2-1; size: .; D: .; V: TRBV24-1; DNA: TGTGCCACCAGTGATTTGTTGGATGAGCAGTTCTTC; CDR3: CATSDLLDEQFF
J: TRBJ1-2; size: .; D: TRBD1; V: TRBV19; DNA: TGTGCCAGTAGTGAGACAGGGTCAGCTGGCTACACCTTC; CDR3: CASSETGSAGYTF
J: TRBJ2-7; size: .; D: TRBD1; V: TRBV5-1; DNA: TGCGCCAGCAGCCGGGGCATGGACAGGGGGAATTACGAGCAGTACTTC; CDR3: CASSRGMDRGNYEQYF
J: TRBJ1-4; size: .; D: .; V: TRBV19; DNA: TGTGCCAGTAGTCCGCCGCCGGGGGGCGCTGATGACGGAACTAATGAAAAACTGTTTTTT; CDR3: CASSPPPGGADDGTNEKLFF
J: TRBJ1-4; size: .; D: TRBD1; V: TRBV5-1; DNA: TGCGCCAGCAGCTTACCGGGACAGTTTATTAGGGGTGAAAAACTGTTTTTT; CDR3: CASSLPGQFIRGEKLFF
J: TRBJ1-2; size: once; D: .; V: TRBV4-3; DNA: TGCGCCAGCAGCCAAGAGCTCGTTCAGGCCGGTAACTATGGCTACACCTTC; CDR3: CASSQELVQAGNYGYTF
J: TRBJ1-1; size: .; D: TRBD1; V: TRBV11-3; DNA: TGTGCCAGCAGTACAGGGGGCGCGGGCACTGAAGCTTTCTTT; CDR3: CASSTGGAGTEAFF
J: TRBJ2-5; size: .; D: TRBD1; V: TRBV19; DNA: TGTGCCAGTAGTGCCAGGAACAGGGGGGAGACCCAGTACTTC; CDR3: CASSARNRGETQYF
J: TRBJ2-3; size: once; D: .; V: TRBV2; DNA: TGTGCCAGCAGCGTAACTAGCTTTGAAAAAAATTTT; CDR3: CASSVTSFEKNF
J: TRBJ1-1; size: .; D: .; V: TRBV6-5; DNA: TGTGCCAGCAGACCTTCGGGGGCCCCAGAAGCTTTCTTT; CDR3: CASRPSGAPEAFF
J: TRBJ1-2; size: once; D: .; V: TRBV28; DNA: TGTGCCAGCAGTTCAGCGCTAAACTATGGCTACACCTTC; CDR3: CASSSALNYGYTF
J: TRBJ2-7; size: .; D: .; V: TRBV4-1; DNA: TGCGCCAGCAGCCAAGTCAACCTCGGGACCTACGAGCAGTACTTC; CDR3: CASSQVNLGTYEQYF
J: TRBJ1-6; size: .; D: TRBD1; V: TRBV2; DNA: TGTGCCATCAACCCCAGGGACAGGGGGCAAAGTTCACCCCTCCACTTT; CDR3: CAINPRDRGQSSPLHF
J: TRBJ1-5; size: .; D: .; V: TRBV7-8; DNA: TGTGCCAGCAGCTTAGCCAGTACTTATCAGCCCCAGCATTTT; CDR3: CASSLASTYQPQHF
J: TRBJ1-4; size: .; D: .; V: TRBV7-9; DNA: TGTGCCAGCAGCGTAAGCCTAGGGGTTGCTGAAAAACTGTTTTTT; CDR3: CASSVSLGVAEKLFF
J: TRBJ1-2; size: .; D: .; V: TRBV19; DNA: TGTGCCAGTAGTGCCGGGACGGAGATTGCCTACACCTTC; CDR3: CASSAGTEIAYTF